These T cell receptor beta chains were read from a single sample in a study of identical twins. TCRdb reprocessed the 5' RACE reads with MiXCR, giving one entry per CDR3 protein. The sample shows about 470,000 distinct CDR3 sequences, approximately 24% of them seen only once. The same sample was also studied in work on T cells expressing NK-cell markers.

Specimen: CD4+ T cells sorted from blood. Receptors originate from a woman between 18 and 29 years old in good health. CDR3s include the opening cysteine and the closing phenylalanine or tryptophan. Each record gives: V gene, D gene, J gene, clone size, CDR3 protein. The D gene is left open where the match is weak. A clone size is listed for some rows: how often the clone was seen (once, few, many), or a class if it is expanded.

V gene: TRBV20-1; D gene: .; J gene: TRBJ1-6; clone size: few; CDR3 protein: CSARDPGLSPLHF
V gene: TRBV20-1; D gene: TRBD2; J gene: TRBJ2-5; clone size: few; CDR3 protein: CSAVGRTQETQYF
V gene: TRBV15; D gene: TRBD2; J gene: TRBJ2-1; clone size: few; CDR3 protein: CATSPGTSGMYNEQFF
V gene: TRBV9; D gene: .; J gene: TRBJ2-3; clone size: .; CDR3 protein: CASSVGARGLVQDTQYF
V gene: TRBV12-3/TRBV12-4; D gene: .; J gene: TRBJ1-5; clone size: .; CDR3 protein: CASSRDPVGQPQHF
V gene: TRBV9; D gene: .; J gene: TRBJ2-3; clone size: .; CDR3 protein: CASSVEGGHQHWTTSTDTQYF
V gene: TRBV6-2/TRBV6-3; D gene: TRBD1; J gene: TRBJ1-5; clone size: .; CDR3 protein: CASRPGGGNQPQHF
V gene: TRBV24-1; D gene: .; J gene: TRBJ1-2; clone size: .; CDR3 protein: CATSASVGTGYTF
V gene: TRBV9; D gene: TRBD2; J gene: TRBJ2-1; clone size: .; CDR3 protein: CASSFLTTAGGVYNEQFF
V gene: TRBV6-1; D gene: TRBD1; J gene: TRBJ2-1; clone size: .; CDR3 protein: CASSPGQVITALYNEQFF
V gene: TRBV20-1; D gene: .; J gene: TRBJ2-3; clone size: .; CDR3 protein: CSLVPGPSTDTQYF
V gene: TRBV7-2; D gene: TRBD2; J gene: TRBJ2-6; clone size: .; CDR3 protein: CASSLALASGLHSGANVLTF
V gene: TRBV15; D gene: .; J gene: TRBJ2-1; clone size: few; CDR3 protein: CATSKRRDSGIRGEQFF
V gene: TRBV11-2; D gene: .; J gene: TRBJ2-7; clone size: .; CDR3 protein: CASSLGQTITYEQYF
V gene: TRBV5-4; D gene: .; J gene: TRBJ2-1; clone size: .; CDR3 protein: CASSSPIDEQFF
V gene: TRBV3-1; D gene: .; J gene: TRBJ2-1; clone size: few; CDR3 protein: CASSQERLTEQFF
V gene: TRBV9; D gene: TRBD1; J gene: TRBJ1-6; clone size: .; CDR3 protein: CASSVRTGGNSPLHF
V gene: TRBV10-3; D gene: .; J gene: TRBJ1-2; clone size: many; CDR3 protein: CAISEGVSGYTF
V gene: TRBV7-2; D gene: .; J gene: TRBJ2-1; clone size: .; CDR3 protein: CASSLAYRVLQGEQFF
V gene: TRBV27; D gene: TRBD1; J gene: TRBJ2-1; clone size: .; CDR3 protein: CASSSVGTGTYNEQFF
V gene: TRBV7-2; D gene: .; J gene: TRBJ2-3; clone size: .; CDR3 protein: CASSLGPFSSGTDTQYF
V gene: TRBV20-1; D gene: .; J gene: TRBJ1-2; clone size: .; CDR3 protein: CSAVGQIYGYTF
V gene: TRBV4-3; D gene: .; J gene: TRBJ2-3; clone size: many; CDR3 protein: CASSRGWSGTDTQYF
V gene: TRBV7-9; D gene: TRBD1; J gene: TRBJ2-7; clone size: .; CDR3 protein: CASNGQGSYEQYF
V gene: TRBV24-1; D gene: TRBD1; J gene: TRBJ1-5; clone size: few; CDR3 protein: CATQGTGENQPQHF
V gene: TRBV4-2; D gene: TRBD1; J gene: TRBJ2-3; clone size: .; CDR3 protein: CASSRGQVGFADTQYF
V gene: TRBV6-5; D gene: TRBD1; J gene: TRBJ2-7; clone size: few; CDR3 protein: CASSYSMGQGNYEQYF
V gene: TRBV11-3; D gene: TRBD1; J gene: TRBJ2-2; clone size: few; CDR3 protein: CASRLGQGAGELFF
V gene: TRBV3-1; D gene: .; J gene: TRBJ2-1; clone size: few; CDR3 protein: CASSQGYNEQFF
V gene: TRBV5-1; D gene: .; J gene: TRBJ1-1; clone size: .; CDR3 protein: CASSLWQANTEAFF
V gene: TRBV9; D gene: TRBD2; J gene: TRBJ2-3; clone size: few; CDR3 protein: CASSVTSGTDTQYF
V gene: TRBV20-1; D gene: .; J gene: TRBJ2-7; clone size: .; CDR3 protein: CSAYRWGANEQYF
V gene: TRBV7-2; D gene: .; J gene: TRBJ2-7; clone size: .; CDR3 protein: CASSLGPLYEQYF
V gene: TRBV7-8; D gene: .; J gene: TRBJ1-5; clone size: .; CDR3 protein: CASSKGVAGNPNQPQHF
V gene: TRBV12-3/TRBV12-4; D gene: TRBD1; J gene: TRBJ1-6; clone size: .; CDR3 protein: CASSRATGESPLHF
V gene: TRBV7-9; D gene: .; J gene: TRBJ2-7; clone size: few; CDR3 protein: CASSTLRAPYEQYF
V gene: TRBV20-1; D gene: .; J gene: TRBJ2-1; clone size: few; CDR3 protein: CSAARRVGEQFF
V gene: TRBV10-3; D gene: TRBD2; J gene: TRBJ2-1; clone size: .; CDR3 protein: CAIRNSGTSGRGNEQFF
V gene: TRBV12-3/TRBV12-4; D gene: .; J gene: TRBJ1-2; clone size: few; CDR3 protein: CASSSRAGGAYTF
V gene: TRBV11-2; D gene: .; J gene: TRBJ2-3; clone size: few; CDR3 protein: CASRQSGRDTQYF
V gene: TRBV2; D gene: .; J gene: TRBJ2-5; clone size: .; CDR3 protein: CASRAEYQETQYF
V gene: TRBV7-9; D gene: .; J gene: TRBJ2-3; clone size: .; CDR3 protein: CASSRAAGPDTQYF
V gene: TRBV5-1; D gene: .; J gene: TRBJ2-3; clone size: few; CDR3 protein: CASRQVVSDTQYF
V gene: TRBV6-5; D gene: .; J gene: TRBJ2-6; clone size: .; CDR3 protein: CASSSSGTTSGANVLTF